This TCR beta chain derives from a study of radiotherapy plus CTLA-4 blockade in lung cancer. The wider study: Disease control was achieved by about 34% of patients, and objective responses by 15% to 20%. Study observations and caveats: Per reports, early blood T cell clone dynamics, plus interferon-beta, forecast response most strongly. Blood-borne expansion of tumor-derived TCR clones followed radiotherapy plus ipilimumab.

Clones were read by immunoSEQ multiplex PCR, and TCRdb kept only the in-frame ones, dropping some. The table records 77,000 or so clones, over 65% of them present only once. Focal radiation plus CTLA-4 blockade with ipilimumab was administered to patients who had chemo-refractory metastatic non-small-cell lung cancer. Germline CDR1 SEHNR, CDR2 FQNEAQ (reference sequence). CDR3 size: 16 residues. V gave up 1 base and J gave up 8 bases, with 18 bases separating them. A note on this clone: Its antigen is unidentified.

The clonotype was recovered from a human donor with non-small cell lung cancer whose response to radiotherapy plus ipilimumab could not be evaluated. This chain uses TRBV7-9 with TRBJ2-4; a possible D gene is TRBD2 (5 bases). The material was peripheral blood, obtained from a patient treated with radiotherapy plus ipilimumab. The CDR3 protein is CASSLVKGSARDIQYF. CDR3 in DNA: TGTGCCAGCAGCTTAGTCAAAGGGTCCGCGCGGGACATTCAGTACTTC.